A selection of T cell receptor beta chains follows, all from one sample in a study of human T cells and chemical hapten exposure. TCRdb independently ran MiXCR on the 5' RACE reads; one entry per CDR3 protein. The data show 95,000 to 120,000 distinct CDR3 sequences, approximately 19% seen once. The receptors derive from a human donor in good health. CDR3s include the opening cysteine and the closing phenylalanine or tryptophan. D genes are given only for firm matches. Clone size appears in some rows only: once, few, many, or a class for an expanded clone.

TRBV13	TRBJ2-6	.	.	CASSSARQDGSGANVLTF	TGTGCCAGCAGCTCAGCCCGACAGGACGGATCTGGGGCCAACGTCCTGACTTTC
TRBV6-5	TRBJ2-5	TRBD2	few	CASSYSLAGVETQYF	TGTGCCAGCAGTTACTCACTAGCGGGAGTGGAGACCCAGTACTTC
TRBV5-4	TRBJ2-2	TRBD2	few	CASSLEWSGASNTGELFF	TGTGCCAGCAGCTTGGAGTGGAGCGGGGCTTCGAACACCGGGGAGCTGTTTTTT
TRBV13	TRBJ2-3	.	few	CASSFRTPTSTDTQYF	TGTGCCAGCAGCTTCAGGACACCAACTAGCACAGATACGCAGTATTTT
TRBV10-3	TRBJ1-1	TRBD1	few	CATAGTGNTEAFF	TGTGCCACCGCCGGGACAGGGAACACTGAAGCTTTCTTT
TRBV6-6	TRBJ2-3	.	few	CASQETTRTDTQYF	TGTGCCAGCCAAGAGACGACCCGCACAGATACGCAGTATTTT
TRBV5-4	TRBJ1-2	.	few	CASSFAGNPNYGYTF	TGTGCCAGCAGCTTCGCAGGCAATCCTAACTATGGCTACACCTTC
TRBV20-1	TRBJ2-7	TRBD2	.	CSARDATSGSSYEQYF	TGCAGTGCTAGAGACGCCACTAGCGGTAGCTCCTACGAGCAGTACTTC
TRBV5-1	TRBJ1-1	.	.	CASSRGLVGNTEAFF	TGCGCCAGCAGCCGGGGCTTAGTGGGGAACACTGAAGCTTTCTTT
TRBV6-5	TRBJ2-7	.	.	CASSYSDGDEQYF	TGTGCCAGCAGTTACTCGGACGGGGACGAGCAGTACTTC
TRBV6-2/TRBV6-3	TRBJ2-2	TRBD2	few	CASNPHRAGDSGELFF	TGTGCCAGCAATCCTCATCGAGCGGGAGACTCCGGGGAGCTGTTTTTT
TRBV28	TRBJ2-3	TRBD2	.	CASSSPLGGRGTDTQYF	TGTGCCAGCAGTTCCCCACTCGGAGGGAGGGGCACAGATACGCAGTATTTT
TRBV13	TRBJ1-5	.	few	CASSPTGQPQHF	TGTGCCAGCAGCCCGACAGGTCAGCCCCAGCATTTT
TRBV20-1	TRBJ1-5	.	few	CSARPIQPQHF	TGCAGTGCTAGACCCATACAGCCCCAGCATTTT
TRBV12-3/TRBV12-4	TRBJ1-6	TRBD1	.	CASSSWTGESPLHF	TGTGCCAGCAGTTCATGGACAGGGGAGTCACCCCTCCACTTT
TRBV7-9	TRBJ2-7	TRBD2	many	CASSLAGGPYEQYF	TGTGCCAGCAGCTTAGCGGGAGGGCCCTACGAGCAGTACTTC
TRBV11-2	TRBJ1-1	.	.	CASSLDGVADTEAFF	TGTGCCAGCAGCTTAGATGGGGTTGCGGACACTGAAGCTTTCTTT
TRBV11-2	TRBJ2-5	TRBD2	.	CASSSSPLAREETQYF	TGTGCCAGCAGCTCCTCTCCACTAGCGCGAGAAGAGACCCAGTACTTC
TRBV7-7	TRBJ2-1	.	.	CASSLGPSSEQFF	TGTGCTAGCAGCTTAGGACCAAGCAGTGAGCAGTTCTTC
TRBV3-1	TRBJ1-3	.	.	CASSQASPLGNTIYF	TGTGCCAGCAGCCAAGCCAGCCCTCTTGGAAACACCATATATTTT
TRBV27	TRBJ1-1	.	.	CASSVQVNTEAFF	TGTGCCAGCAGTGTCCAGGTGAACACTGAAGCTTTCTTT
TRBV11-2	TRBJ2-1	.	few	CASTAVSYNEQFF	TGTGCCAGCACCGCAGTCTCCTACAATGAGCAGTTCTTC
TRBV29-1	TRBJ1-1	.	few	CSGRTPMNTEAFF	TGCAGCGGACGGACACCGATGAACACTGAAGCTTTCTTT
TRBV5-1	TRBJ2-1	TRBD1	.	CASSSRDRDEQFF	TGCGCCAGCAGCTCGAGAGACAGGGACGAGCAGTTCTTC
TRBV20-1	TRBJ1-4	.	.	CSARDMAEFNEKLFF	TGCAGTGCTAGAGATATGGCGGAGTTTAATGAAAAACTGTTTTTT
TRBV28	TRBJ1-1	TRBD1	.	CASSSTGENTEAFF	TGTGCCAGCAGTTCCACAGGGGAGAACACTGAAGCTTTCTTT
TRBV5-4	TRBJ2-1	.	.	CASSLVGSGAYNEQFF	TGTGCCAGCAGCTTGGTAGGTTCTGGCGCCTACAATGAGCAGTTCTTC
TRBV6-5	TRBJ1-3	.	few	CASSYQGRANSGNTIYF	TGTGCCAGCAGTTACCAGGGCAGGGCTAACTCTGGAAACACCATATATTTT
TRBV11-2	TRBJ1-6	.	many	CASSPRASSYNSPLHF	TGTGCCAGCAGCCCCCGGGCCAGCTCCTATAATTCACCCCTCCACTTT
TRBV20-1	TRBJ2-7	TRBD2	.	CSASDPGLAGDEQYF	TGCAGTGCTAGCGATCCGGGACTAGCGGGAGACGAGCAGTACTTC
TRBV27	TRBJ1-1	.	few	CASSSLVRAEAFF	TGTGCCAGCAGTTCCCTTGTGAGGGCTGAAGCTTTCTTT
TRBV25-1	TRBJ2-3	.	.	CASSDPGPEADTQYF	TGTGCCAGCAGTGATCCGGGACCGGAGGCAGATACGCAGTATTTT
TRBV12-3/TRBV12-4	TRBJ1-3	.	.	CASSLQSSGNTIYF	TGTGCCAGCAGTTTGCAGAGCTCTGGAAACACCATATATTTT
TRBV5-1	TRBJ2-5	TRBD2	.	CASSLLASGSPRETQYF	TGCGCCAGCAGCTTGTTGGCTAGCGGGAGTCCCAGAGAGACCCAGTACTTC
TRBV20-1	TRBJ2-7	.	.	CSARRQGVMYEQYF	TGCAGTGCTAGGAGGCAGGGTGTGATGTACGAGCAGTACTTC
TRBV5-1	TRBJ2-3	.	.	CASSSREVPDTQYF	TGCGCCAGCAGCTCCAGGGAGGTGCCAGATACGCAGTATTTT
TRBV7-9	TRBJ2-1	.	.	CASSLGIYEQFF	TGTGCCAGCAGCTTAGGGATCTATGAGCAGTTCTTC
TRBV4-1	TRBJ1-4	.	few	CASSHVWTELGKLFF	TGCGCCAGCAGCCACGTTTGGACGGAGCTCGGGAAACTGTTTTTT
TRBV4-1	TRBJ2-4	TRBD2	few	CASSQGLAGGIAKNIQYF	TGCGCCAGCAGCCAAGGGCTAGCGGGAGGAATAGCCAAAAACATTCAGTACTTC
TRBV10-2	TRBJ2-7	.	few	CASMEADGGIYEQYF	TGCGCCAGCATGGAAGCCGACGGCGGGATCTACGAGCAGTACTTC
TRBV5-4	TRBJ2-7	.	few	CASSPARRSSYEQYF	TGTGCCAGCAGCCCGGCCAGGCGGAGCTCCTACGAGCAGTACTTC
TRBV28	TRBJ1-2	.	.	CASSLNYGYTF	TGTGCCAGCAGTTTAAACTATGGCTACACCTTC
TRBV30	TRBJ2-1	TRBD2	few	CAWSVVTSGNNEQFF	TGTGCCTGGAGTGTTGTGACTAGCGGAAACAATGAGCAGTTCTTC
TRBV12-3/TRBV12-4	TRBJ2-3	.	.	CASSPAGRGRVGYF	TGTGCCAGCAGTCCCGCGGGCCGGGGCAGGGTAGGGTATTTT
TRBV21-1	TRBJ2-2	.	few	CANRGSGYTGELFF	TGTGCCAACAGGGGAAGCGGGTATACCGGGGAGCTGTTTTTT
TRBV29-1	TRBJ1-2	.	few	CSMTSGLHGYGYTF	TGCAGCATGACTTCAGGGTTACACGGCTATGGCTACACCTTC
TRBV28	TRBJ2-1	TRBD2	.	CASRGLAGAPYNEQFF	TGTGCCAGCAGAGGACTAGCGGGAGCCCCCTACAATGAGCAGTTCTTC
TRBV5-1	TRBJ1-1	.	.	CASRTVGEAGAFF	TGCGCCAGCAGGACCGTTGGGGAAGCTGGAGCTTTCTTT
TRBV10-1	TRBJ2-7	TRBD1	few	CASSRDRDDYEQYF	TGCGCCAGCAGCCGGGACAGAGACGACTACGAGCAGTACTTC
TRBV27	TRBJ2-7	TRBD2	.	CASSLLSSGSSYEQYF	TGTGCCAGCAGTTTATTGAGTAGCGGGAGCTCCTACGAGCAGTACTTC
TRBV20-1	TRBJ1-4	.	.	CSATGPRPEKLFF	TGCAGTGCCACCGGCCCGCGGCCAGAAAAACTGTTTTTT
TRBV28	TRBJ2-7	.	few	CASSLSYAQYF	TGTGCCAGCAGTTTATCCTACGCGCAGTACTTC
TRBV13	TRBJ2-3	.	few	CASSSRDPWTDTQYF	TGTGCCAGCAGCTCCCGGGATCCTTGGACAGATACGCAGTATTTT
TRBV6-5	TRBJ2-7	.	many	CASGQGRLYEQYF	TGTGCCAGCGGTCAGGGCCGGTTATACGAGCAGTACTTC